This entry is about one T cell receptor (beta chain). Its cognate antigen is unknown. This sample was taken from a study of T cell responses to AZD1222 COVID-19 vaccine. Study context: Both about-4-week and about-12-week second-dose recipients were combined. General observations from the study: Clonal diversity was possibly underestimated, and white British individuals and females predominated among donors. Nearly half of spike-specific TCRs reportedly target unmutated variant regions.

Trimming took 2 bases from V and 0 from J, leaving 5 bases between them. This CDR3 has 13 residues. The repertoire was sequenced with immunoSEQ multiplex PCR; TCRdb's copy has only in-frame clones and lacks some. Here the sample spans tens of thousands of clones, less than 90% being singletons. This clonotype was sampled from an adult in good health. This chain connects TRBV12-3 or TRBV12-4 to TRBJ2-7; D not certain. This material consisted of peripheral blood, taken on day 0 of AZD1222 vaccination. CDR3 DNA: TGTGCCAGCAGTTTAATGGCCTCCTACGAGCAGTACTTC. Translated: CASSLMASYEQYF.